What follows is one T cell receptor (beta chain) and its context. Its antigen target is currently unknown. Base qualities are not at hand, and no much larger clone is one base apart. Whole blood was collected in K2EDTA tubes by collaborating institutions according to the institutions' own protocols. For TCRbeta analysis, collaborator samples were shipped as frozen whole blood, as isolated PBMCs, or as DNA extracted from either sample type. The data derive from a study of blood T cell repertoires in COVID-19 (dated by TCRdb to the early 2020s). With regard to the full study: Samples covering the acute and convalescent phases of COVID-19 were provided by collaborators in the United States, Italy and Spain. The samples were drawn from two sources: the first 160 participants of the ongoing ImmuneRACE study, and 950 to 1,500 subjects contributed by 6 global collaborators. A freely available public database, intended as a resource for researchers studying the immune response to SARS-CoV-2, is where the repertoires were released. Where available, HLA class I and class II types were taken from metadata supplied by the sample provider and were not determined by assay-based typing. The prospective study material was composed of cDNA or gDNA derived from T cells, B-cell-depleted T cells, or PBMCs. The dataset comprised deeply sampled blood TCRbeta repertoires from subjects exposed to, actively infected with, or recovered from COVID-19. Nearly every sample came with metadata listing a de-identified subject ID, COVID-19 status, age in years and sex.

General findings and caveats noted by the study authors: Clinical and demographic metadata were provided uncurated, with the amount varying by source and participant.

Spanning cysteine to phenylalanine, the CDR3 consists of 16 amino acids. The sequence is cut down to CDR3 DNA, 48 bases in frame from base 1. Sequences SNHLY (CDR1) and FYNNEI (CDR2) are obtained from the germline V gene. The germline V end is reduced by 6 bases and the J end by 0 bases; junction bases left unmatched: 2. TCRbeta CDR3 regions were amplified from genomic DNA by means of the immunoSEQ Assay, a bias-controlled multiplex PCR. The published analysis was carried out like this. Within the assay, amplification of reference gene primers was used to estimate how many nucleated cells each sample contained. To quantify the absolute abundance of each unique TCRbeta CDR3 rearrangement, sequence reads were collapsed and filtered. For each sample, productive Simpson clonality was calculated as the square root of Simpson's diversity index over productive rearrangements. TCRdb took this table from immuneACCESS and kept in-frame rearrangements with V and J called. Such tables lack part of the clones; where checked against another copy, unresolved V genes explain under half of the gap, and the rest is unexplained. V and J calls and clone size are as listed in that table; D and trimming were resolved from the DNA. The sample table records about 170,000 clones; around 83% of these occur just once. The ten largest clones capture approximately 6.5% of the sample.

The sequenced material came from peripheral blood. This receptor was identified in a woman at least 80 years old in a cohort sampled during active or convalescent COVID-19. The V and J segments used are TRBV2 and TRBJ2-4; TRBD2 aligns with 13 central bases. The CDR3: CASRGLAGLAKNIQYF. The sequenced DNA: TGTGCCAGCAGGGGACTAGCGGGGCTAGCCAAAAACATTCAGTACTTC.